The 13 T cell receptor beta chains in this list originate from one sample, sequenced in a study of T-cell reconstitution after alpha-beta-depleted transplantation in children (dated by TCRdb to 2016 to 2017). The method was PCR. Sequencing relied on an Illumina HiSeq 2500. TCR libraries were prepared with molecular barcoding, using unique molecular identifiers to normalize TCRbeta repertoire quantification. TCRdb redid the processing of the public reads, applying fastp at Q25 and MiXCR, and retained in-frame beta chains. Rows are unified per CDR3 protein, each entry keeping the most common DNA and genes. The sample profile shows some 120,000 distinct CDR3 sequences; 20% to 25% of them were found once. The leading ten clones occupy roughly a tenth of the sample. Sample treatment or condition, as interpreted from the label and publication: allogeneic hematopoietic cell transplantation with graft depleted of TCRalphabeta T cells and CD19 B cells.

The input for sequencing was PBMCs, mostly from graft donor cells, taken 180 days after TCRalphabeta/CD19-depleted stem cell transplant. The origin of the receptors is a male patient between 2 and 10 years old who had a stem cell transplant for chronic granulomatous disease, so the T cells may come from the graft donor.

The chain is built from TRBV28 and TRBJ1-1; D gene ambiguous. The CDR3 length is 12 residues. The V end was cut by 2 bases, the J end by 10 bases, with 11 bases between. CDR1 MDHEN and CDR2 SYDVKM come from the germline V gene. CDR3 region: CASSLREVGAFF. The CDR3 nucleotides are TGTGCCAGCAGTTTAAGGGAGGTAGGAGCTTTCTTT.

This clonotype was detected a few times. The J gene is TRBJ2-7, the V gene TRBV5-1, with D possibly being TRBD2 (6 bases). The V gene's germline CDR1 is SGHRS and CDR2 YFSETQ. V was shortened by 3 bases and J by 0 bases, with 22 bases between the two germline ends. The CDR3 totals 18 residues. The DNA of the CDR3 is TGCGCCAGCAGCTCCATACGACCGGAGGGCCGGAGCTCCTACGAGCAGTACTTC. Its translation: CASSSIRPEGRSSYEQYF.

The CDR3 spells CASSREILSSGSYNEQFF. Written as DNA, the CDR3 is TGCGCCAGCAGCAGGGAAATCCTATCTAGCGGGAGCTACAATGAGCAGTTCTTC. The rearrangement joins TRBV5-1 to TRBJ2-1; 10 bases are shared with TRBD2. Losses at the gene ends were 4 bases for V and 3 bases for J; bases not matched to a gene: 13. CDR1 is SGHRS, CDR2 YFSETQ, per germline. This CDR3 spans 18 amino acids.

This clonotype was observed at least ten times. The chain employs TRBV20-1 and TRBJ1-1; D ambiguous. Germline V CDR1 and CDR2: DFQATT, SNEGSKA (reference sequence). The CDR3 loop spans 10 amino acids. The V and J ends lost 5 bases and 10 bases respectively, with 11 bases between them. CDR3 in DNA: TGCAGTGCTTCGTTAGGGAGAGCTTTCTTT. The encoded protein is CSASLGRAFF.

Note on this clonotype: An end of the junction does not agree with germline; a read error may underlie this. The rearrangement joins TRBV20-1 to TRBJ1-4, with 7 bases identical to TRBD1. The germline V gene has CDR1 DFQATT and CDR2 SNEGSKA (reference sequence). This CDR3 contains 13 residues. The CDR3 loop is CSATGQINEKVFF. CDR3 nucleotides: TGCAGTGCTACGGGACAGATCAATGAAAAAGTGTTTTTT.

In DNA form, the CDR3 reads TGCAGTGCGAGTGGGGCCAAAAACATTCAGTACTTC. It translates to CSASGAKNIQYF. The rearrangement joins TRBV20-1 to TRBJ2-4; unclear D gene. V shed 6 bases and J shed 1 base, with 7 bases lying between them. The germline gives CDR1 DFQATT, CDR2 SNEGSKA (reference sequence). The CDR3 is 12 residues long.

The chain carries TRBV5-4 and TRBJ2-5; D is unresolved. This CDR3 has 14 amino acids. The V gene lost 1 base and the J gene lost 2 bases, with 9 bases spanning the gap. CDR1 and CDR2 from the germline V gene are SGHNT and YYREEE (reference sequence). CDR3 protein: CASSLIGSQETQYF. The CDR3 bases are TGTGCCAGCAGCTTGATTGGCTCACAAGAGACCCAGTACTTC.

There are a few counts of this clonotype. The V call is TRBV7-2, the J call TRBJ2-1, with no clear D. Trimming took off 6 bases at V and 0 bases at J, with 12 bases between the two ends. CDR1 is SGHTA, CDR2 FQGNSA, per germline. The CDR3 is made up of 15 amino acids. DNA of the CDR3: TGTGCCAGCAGGGGTGGCGGAACCTCCTACAATGAGCAGTTCTTC. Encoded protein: CASRGGGTSYNEQFF. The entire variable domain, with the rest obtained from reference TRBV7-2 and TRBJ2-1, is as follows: GAGVSQSPSNKVTEKGKDVELRCDPISGHTALYWYRQSLGQGLEFLIYFQGNSAPDKSGLPSDRFSAERTGGSVSTLTIQRTQQEDSAVYLCASRGGGTSYNEQFFGPGTRLTVL.

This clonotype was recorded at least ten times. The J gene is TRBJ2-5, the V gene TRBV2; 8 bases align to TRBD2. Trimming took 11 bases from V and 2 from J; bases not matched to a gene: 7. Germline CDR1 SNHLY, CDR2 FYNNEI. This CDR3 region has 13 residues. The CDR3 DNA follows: TGTGCCGGGCAGCGGGGGCGTCAAGAGACCCAGTACTTC. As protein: CAGQRGRQETQYF.

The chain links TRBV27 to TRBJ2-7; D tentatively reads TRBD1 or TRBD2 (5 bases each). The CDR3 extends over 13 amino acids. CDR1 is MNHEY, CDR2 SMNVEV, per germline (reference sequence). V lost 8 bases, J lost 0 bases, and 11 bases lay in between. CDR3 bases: TGTGCCAGCCACCGGGACGGCTCCTACGAGCAGTACTTC. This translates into CASHRDGSYEQYF.

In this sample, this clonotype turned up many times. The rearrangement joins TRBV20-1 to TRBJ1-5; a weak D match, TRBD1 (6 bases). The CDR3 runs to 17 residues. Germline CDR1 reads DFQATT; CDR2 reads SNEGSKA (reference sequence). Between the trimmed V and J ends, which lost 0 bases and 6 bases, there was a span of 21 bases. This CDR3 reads CSARDTGLEGGIQPQHF. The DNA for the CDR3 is TGCAGTGCTAGAGATACAGGGTTGGAGGGTGGGATTCAGCCCCAGCATTTT.

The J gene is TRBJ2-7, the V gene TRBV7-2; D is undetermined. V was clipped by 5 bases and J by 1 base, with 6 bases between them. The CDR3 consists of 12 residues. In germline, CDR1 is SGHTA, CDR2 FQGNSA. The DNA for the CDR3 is TGTGCCAGCAGCCAGGTGTCCTACGAGCAGTACTTC. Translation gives CASSQVSYEQYF.

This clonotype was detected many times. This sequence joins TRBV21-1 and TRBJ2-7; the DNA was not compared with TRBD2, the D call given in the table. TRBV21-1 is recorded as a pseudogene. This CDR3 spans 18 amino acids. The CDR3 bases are TGTGCCAGCAGCAACTACTTGGGACTAGCGGGATGTTCCTACGAGCAGTACTTC. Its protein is CASSNYLGLAGCSYEQYF.